This T cell receptor beta chain was recovered during a study of blood T cell repertoires in COVID-19. Overall study context: Samples came from the United States, Italy and Spain, spanning acute and convalescent COVID-19. Sources were T cells, B-cell-depleted T cells, or PBMCs; the material itself was cDNA or gDNA.

In the source study's methods: The authors estimated nucleated cell counts from reference gene primer amplification. Sequenced by immunoSEQ multiplex PCR; TCRdb stores in-frame clones only, minus some. V and J calls and clone size are as listed in that table; D and trimming were resolved from the DNA. Of around 260,000 clones in the sample, about 85% were seen once. The CDR3 totals 14 residues. Germline V gene lookup returns CDR1 ENHRY and CDR2 SYGVKD. Unmatched junction bases numbered 13, after V lost 2 bases and J lost 12 bases. The origin of this receptor is a man aged 55 to 69 with acute or convalescent COVID-19. The J gene is TRBJ2-7, the V gene TRBV10-3; 7 positions match TRBD2. Material for sequencing was peripheral blood. CDR3: CAISEERAGVGSYF. DNA for the CDR3: TGTGCCATCAGTGAGGAGAGGGCGGGGGTTGGGTCGTACTTC.